One and the same sample provided the 15 T cell receptor beta chains below, sequenced in a study of long-term antiretroviral therapy in people with HIV. At survey level, the immunoSEQ assay was run in its v3.0 version. TCRdb keeps only in-frame clones here, not all; method: immunoSEQ multiplex PCR. The sample has 15,000 to 20,000 clones; around 87% are singletons. Sequenced material: unsorted PBMCs, taken 4.2 years after starting antiretroviral therapy. All receptors come from a man aged 45 to 65 with HIV.

The V call is TRBV7-9, the J call TRBJ1-3; D is unresolved. Germline V gene data show CDR1 as SEHNR and CDR2 as FQNEAQ (reference sequence). CDR3 length: 16 amino acids. Trimming took 0 bases from V and 0 from J, leaving 9 bases between them. For the CDR3, the DNA is TGTGCCAGCAGCTTAGCTAACAGATTCTCTGGAAACACCATATATTTT. Translating gives CASSLANRFSGNTIYF.

This chain links TRBV19 with TRBJ2-7; 7 bases fit TRBD2. Germline V CDR1 and CDR2: LNHDA, SQIVND (reference sequence). The CDR3 contains 14 residues. V lost 5 bases, J lost 5 bases, and 9 bases stayed unmatched. Written as DNA, the CDR3 is TGTGCCAGTAGTCTGAGGCTGGGGAGGGACGAGCAGTACTTC. This gives the protein CASSLRLGRDEQYF.

V and J are TRBV27 and TRBJ2-7; possible D gene TRBD2, 6 bases. The CDR3 contains 12 residues. The germline gives CDR1 MNHEY, CDR2 SMNVEV (reference sequence). V was trimmed by 10 bases and J by 4 bases, leaving 14 bases between them. The CDR3 DNA reads as TGTGCCACCCAAGGCGGGGCGTACGAGCAGTACTTC. This codes for CATQGGAYEQYF.

The V gene is TRBV6-5, the J gene TRBJ2-1; 9 bases line up with TRBD1. This CDR3 spans 14 amino acids. Per the germline V gene, CDR1 is MNHEY and CDR2 is SVGAGI. The trim removed 2 bases at V and 7 bases at J, leaving 3 bases unmatched. The CDR3 DNA follows: TGTGCCAGCAGTTACCCCGGACAGGGGAATGAGCAGTTCTTC. The encoded protein is CASSYPGQGNEQFF.

This rearrangement joins TRBV6-5 to TRBJ1-2; the D is unclear. The V gene's germline CDR1 is MNHEY and CDR2 SVGAGI. The CDR3 runs to 14 residues. V lost 5 bases, J lost 0 bases, and 10 bases lay in between. CDR3 bases: TGTGCCAGCAGTCCCGGACCCGCTAACTATGGCTACACCTTC. Translation: CASSPGPANYGYTF.

This chain links TRBV7-6 with TRBJ1-6; 9 nucleotides line up with TRBD1. V lost 4 bases, J lost 9 bases, and 4 bases stayed unmatched. This CDR3 spans 14 amino acids. From germline, CDR1 is SGHVS and CDR2 FNYEAQ. The CDR3 here is CASSSGQGGSPLHF. DNA of the CDR3: TGTGCCAGCAGCTCGGGACAGGGCGGTTCACCCCTCCACTTT.

The rearrangement joins TRBV30 to TRBJ2-3; perhaps TRBD1 as D (6 bases). Trimming cost V 7 bases and J 0 bases, with 14 bases left between them. CDR3 length: 14 residues. Per germline, CDR1 GTSNPN and CDR2 SVGIG (reference sequence). As DNA, the CDR3 is TGTGCCTCCCAAACAGGGAGCAGCACAGATACGCAGTATTTT. It encodes CASQTGSSTDTQYF.

This chain uses TRBV21-1 with TRBJ2-3; TRBD1, the table's D call, lacks a check against the DNA. TRBV21-1 counts as a pseudogene. This CDR3 is 13 amino acids long. The CDR3 spells CATQRTDPDTQYF. The CDR3 DNA reads TGTGCCACCCAGAGGACAGACCCAGATACGCAGTATTTT.

This chain links TRBV7-9 with TRBJ2-2; D remains ambiguous. Germline V gene sequence: CDR1 SEHNR, CDR2 FQNEAQ (reference sequence). The ends were cut back, 3 bases at V and 4 bases at J, with 0 bases in the middle. The CDR3 contains 11 residues. For the CDR3, the DNA is TGTGCCAGCAGCTTCACCGGGGAGCTGTTTTTT. Its translation is CASSFTGELFF.

This chain links TRBV5-1 with TRBJ1-1; a possible D gene is TRBD1 (6 bases). V shed 6 bases and J shed 3 bases, with 18 bases lying between them. Per germline, CDR1 SGHRS and CDR2 YFSETQ. There are 15 residues in the CDR3. The CDR3 reads CASTAPGGHDTEAFF. The CDR3, as DNA: TGCGCCAGCACCGCACCCGGGGGGCACGACACTGAAGCTTTCTTT.

The rearrangement links TRBV4-2 to TRBJ2-7, with 11 bases matching TRBD2. The J segment lost 4 bases and the V segment lost 0 bases, leaving 8 bases of the junction unmatched. The CDR3 spans 17 residues. Germline CDR1 is LGHNA and CDR2 is YNFKEQ. The CDR3 DNA sequence: TGTGCCAGCAGCCAAGAGATGCTAGCGGGGGGATCTTACGAGCAGTACTTC. It is translated as CASSQEMLAGGSYEQYF.

The chain links TRBV7-6 to TRBJ1-1; 8 nucleotides match TRBD1. The CDR3 covers 13 residues. Looked up from germline, CDR1 is SGHVS and CDR2 is FNYEAQ. The junction had 3 bases not matched to a gene; V was cut back by 5 bases and J by 4 bases. CDR3 DNA: TGTGCCAGCAGCATCGACAGGGGCACTGAAGCTTTCTTT. Protein sequence: CASSIDRGTEAFF.

This chain connects TRBV19 to TRBJ2-7; 10 positions agree with TRBD1. J gave up 5 bases and V 5 bases, and 6 bases lay outside the gene matches. From germline, CDR1 is LNHDA and CDR2 SQIVND (reference sequence). This CDR3 is built from 14 residues. The CDR3 coding sequence is TGTGCCAGTAGTCCGACAGGGGGCCAGGACGAGCAGTACTTC. This translates into CASSPTGGQDEQYF.

CDR3 coding DNA: TGTGCCAGTAGTGGGGGATTTAGCAATCAGCCCCAGCATTTT. Translated: CASSGGFSNQPQHF. The chain joins TRBV19 to TRBJ1-5; D might be TRBD1 (5 bases). CDR1 and CDR2 (germline): LNHDA, SQIVND (reference sequence). The V gene lost 5 bases and the J gene lost 0 bases, with 8 bases spanning the gap. This CDR3 is built from 14 residues.

The gene calls are TRBV15 and TRBJ1-3; tentatively, D is TRBD1 (5 bases). CDR3 length: 15 amino acids. Germline loops: CDR1 LNHNV, CDR2 YYDKDF (reference sequence). V was shortened by 5 bases and J by 0 bases, with 11 bases between the two germline ends. The CDR3 here is CATSVGVASGNTIYF. The CDR3 DNA reads TGTGCCACCAGCGTGGGGGTGGCCTCTGGAAACACCATATATTTT.